This T cell receptor beta chain was sequenced for a study of T cells in Graves' hyperthyroidism and ophthalmopathy. As to this clonotype: What it binds is not known.

Amplified TCR beta CDR3 regions came from RNA transcripts. The HTBI primer set served for first-round RT-PCR of the TCR CDR3. Via MiXCR, TCRdb re-called the multiplex PCR reads, giving one row per CDR3 protein. Found here are a few hundred thousand distinct CDR3 sequences, just under 15% of them singletons; the top ten hold 30% to 35%. Findings and limits, study-wide: Ophthalmopathy, which appeared later, was predicted by the model a median 6.5 months before onset.

Material for sequencing was blood. This TCR was sampled from a woman aged 30 to 39 with Graves' hyperthyroidism.

In DNA form, the CDR3 reads TGTGCCAGCAGTGGGGGACGGAACTATGGCTACACCTTC. This translates into CASSGGRNYGYTF. The rearrangement uses TRBV2 and TRBJ1-2; a possible D gene is TRBD1 (5 bases). The germline gives CDR1 SNHLY, CDR2 FYNNEI. V gave up 4 bases and J gave up 2 bases, with 8 bases separating them. The CDR3 is 13 amino acids.